This TCR beta chain was sequenced during a study of lymphopenia after photon versus proton radiotherapy. Study outcomes and limitations: Photon-treated patients lost naive T cells and TCR diversity; proton-treated stayed stable.

Using immunoSEQ multiplex PCR, the repertoire was profiled, and TCRdb retains in-frame clones only, with some absent. The data show 55,000 to 85,000 clones, 85% to 95% seen once. About this clone: Its antigen remains unknown.

In germline, CDR1 is SQVTM, CDR2 ANQGSEA. The CDR3 loop spans 13 amino acids. J was trimmed by 2 bases and V by 8 bases; bases with no gene match: 8. The specimen was peripheral blood, collected from a patient treated with photon-based radiotherapy. The J gene is TRBJ1-1, the V gene TRBV29-1; 7 bases agree with TRBD1. The clonotype comes from a woman aged 40 to 49 with cholangiocarcinoma. The CDR3 DNA is TGCAGCTATGAGGGACAGCTTAACACTGAAGCTTTCTTT. It yields the protein CSYEGQLNTEAFF. The complete variable domain, with remaining parts taken from reference TRBV29-1 and TRBJ1-1, reads SAVISQKPSRDICQRGTSLTIQCQVDSQVTMMFWYRQQPGQSLTLIATANQGSEATYESGFVIDKFPISRPNLTFSTLTVSNMSPEDSSIYLCSYEGQLNTEAFFGQGTRLTVV.